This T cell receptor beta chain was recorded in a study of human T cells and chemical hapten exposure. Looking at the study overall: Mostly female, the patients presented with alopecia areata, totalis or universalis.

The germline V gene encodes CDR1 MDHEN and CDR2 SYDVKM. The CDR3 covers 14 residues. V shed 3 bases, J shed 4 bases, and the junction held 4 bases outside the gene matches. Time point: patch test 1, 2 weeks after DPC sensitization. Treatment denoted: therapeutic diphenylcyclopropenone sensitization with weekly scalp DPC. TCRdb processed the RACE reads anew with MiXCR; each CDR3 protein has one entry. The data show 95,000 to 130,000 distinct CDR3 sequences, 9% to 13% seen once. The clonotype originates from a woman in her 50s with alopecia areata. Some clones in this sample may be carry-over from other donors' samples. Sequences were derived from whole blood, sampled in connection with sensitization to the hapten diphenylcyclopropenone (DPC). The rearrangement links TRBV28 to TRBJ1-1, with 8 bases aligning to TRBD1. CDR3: CASSLRTGITEAFF. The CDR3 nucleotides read TGTGCCAGCAGTTTGAGGACAGGGATCACTGAAGCTTTCTTT.